There are a few counts of the clone carrying this TCR beta chain. Study processing details: It was from reference gene primer amplification that nucleated cell counts were estimated. Generated by immunoSEQ multiplex PCR, the TCRdb table keeps only in-frame clones and is missing some. Clone size and the V and J calls come from that table; the DNA yielded D and trimming. In the table there are approximately 100,000 clones, about 89% of which are singletons. V dropped 4 bases and J dropped 10; count of bases not matched to a gene: 13. The CDR3 spans 16 residues. Germline-derived CDR1 and CDR2 are MDHEN and SYDVKM. The sample comes from a study of blood T cell repertoires in COVID-19. Study-wide background: Acute and convalescent COVID-19 specimens originated in the United States, Italy and Spain. PBMCs, B-cell-depleted T cells, or T cells were the source of the cDNA or gDNA that made up the material.

This sequence was found in a human donor in a cohort sampled during active COVID-19. The rearrangement links TRBV28 to TRBJ1-6; 7 bases fit TRBD1. The sequenced material came from peripheral blood. The CDR3 is CASSSRPDRPRSPLHF. The CDR3 nucleotides read TGTGCCAGCAGTTCGCGTCCGGACAGGCCCAGATCACCCCTCCACTTT.